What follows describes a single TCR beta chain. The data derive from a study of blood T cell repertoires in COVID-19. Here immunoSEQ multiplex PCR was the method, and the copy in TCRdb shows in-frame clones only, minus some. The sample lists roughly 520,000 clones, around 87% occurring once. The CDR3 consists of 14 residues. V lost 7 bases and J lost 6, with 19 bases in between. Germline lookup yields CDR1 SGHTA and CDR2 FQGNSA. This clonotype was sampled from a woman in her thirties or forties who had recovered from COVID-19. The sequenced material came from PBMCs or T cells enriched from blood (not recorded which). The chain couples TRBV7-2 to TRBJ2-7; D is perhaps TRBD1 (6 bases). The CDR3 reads CASKKTTGNLEQYF. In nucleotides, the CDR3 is TGTGCCAGCAAGAAGACTACAGGGAATCTCGAGCAGTACTTC.